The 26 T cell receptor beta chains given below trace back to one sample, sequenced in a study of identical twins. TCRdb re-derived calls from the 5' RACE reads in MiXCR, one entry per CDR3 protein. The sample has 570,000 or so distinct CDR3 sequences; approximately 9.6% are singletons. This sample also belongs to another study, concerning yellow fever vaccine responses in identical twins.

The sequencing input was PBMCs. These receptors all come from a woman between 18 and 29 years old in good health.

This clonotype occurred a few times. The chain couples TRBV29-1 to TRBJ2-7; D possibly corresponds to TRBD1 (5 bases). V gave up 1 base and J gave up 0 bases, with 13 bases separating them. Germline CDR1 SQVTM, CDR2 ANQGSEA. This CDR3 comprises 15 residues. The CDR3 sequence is CSVEVPGQRSYEQYF. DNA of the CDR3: TGCAGCGTTGAAGTCCCCGGACAACGCTCCTACGAGCAGTACTTC.

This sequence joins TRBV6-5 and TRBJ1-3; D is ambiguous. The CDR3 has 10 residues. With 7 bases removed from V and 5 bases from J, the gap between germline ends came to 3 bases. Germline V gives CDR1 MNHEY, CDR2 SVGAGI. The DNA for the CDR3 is TGTGCCAGCAACCGAAACACCATATATTTT. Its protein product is CASNRNTIYF.

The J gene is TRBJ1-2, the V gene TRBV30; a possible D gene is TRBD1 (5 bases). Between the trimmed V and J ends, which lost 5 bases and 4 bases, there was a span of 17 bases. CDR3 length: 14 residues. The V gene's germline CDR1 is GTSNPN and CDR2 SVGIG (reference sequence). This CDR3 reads CAWGEGRGFYGYTF. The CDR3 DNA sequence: TGTGCCTGGGGGGAGGGAAGGGGCTTCTATGGCTACACCTTC.

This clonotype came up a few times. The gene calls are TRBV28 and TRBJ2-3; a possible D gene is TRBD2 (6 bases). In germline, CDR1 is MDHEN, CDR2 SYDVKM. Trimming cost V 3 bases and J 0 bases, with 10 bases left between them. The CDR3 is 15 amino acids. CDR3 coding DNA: TGTGCCAGCAGTTTTCCGGGACTTAGCACAGATACGCAGTATTTT. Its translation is CASSFPGLSTDTQYF. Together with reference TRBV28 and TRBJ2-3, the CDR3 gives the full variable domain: DVKVTQSSRYLVKRTGEKVFLECVQDMDHENMFWYRQDPGLGLRLIYFSYDVKMKEKGDIPEGYSVSREKKERFSLILESASTNQTSMYLCASSFPGLSTDTQYFGPGTRLTVL.

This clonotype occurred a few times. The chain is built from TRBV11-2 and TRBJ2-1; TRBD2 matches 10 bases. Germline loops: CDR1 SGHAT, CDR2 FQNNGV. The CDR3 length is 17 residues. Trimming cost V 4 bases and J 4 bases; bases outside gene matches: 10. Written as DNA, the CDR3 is TGTGCCAGCAGCTCAGAAGTTCCTAGCGGGAGTTACAATGAGCAGTTCTTC. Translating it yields CASSSEVPSGSYNEQFF.

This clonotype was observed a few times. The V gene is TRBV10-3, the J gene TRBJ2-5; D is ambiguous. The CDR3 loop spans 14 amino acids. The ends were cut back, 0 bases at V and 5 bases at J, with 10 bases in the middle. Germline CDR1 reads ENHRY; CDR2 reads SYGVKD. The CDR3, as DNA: TGTGCCATCAGTGAGTCTACCGGAGTGGAGACCCAGTACTTC. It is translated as CAISESTGVETQYF.

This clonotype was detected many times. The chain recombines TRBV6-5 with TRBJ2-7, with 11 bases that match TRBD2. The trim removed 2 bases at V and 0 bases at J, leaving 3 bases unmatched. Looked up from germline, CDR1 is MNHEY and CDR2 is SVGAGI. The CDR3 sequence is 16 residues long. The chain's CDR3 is CASSYQLAGASYEQYF. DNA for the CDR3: TGTGCCAGCAGTTACCAACTAGCGGGAGCCTCCTACGAGCAGTACTTC.

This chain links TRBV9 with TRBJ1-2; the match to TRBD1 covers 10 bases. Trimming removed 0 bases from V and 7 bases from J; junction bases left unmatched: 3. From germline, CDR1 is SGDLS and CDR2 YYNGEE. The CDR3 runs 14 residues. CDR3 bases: TGTGCCAGCAGCGTAGGACAGGGGGCCGGTGGCTACACCTTC. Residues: CASSVGQGAGGYTF. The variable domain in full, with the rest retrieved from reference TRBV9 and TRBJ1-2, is DSGVTQTPKHLITATGQRVTLRCSPRSGDLSVYWYQQSLDQGLQFLIQYYNGEERAKGNILERFSAQQFPDLHSELNLSSLELGDSALYFCASSVGQGAGGYTFGSGTRLTVV.

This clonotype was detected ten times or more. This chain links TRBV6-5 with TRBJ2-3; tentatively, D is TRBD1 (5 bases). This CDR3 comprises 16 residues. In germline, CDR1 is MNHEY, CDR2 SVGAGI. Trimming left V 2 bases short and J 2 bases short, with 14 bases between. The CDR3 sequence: CASSYRGLSNTDTQYF. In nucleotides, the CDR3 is TGTGCCAGCAGTTACAGGGGTCTATCCAACACAGATACGCAGTATTTT.

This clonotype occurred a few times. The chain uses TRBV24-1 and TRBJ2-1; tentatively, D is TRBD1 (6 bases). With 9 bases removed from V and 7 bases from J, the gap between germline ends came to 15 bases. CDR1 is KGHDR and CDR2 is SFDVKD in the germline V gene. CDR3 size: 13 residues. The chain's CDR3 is CATQGPGWNEQFF. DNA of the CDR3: TGTGCCACCCAGGGGCCCGGCTGGAATGAGCAGTTCTTC.

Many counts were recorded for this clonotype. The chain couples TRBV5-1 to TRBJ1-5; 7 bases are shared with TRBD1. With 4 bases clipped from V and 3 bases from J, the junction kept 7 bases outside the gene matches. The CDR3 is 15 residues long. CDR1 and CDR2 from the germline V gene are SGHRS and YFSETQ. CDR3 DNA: TGCGCCAGCAGCCTTGAGGGACAGCCCAATCAGCCCCAGCATTTT. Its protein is CASSLEGQPNQPQHF.

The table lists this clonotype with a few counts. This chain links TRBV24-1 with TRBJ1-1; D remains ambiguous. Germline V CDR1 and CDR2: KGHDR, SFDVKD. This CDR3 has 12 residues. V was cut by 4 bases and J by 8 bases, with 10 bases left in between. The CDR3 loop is CATSDTSREAFF. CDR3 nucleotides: TGTGCCACCAGTGACACGAGTAGGGAAGCTTTCTTT.

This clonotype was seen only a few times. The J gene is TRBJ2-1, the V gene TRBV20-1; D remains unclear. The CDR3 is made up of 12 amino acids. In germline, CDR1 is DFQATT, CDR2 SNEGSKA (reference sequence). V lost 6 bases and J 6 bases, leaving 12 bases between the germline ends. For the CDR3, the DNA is TGCAGTGCCAACAGTAAAACCAATGAGCAGTTCTTC. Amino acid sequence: CSANSKTNEQFF.

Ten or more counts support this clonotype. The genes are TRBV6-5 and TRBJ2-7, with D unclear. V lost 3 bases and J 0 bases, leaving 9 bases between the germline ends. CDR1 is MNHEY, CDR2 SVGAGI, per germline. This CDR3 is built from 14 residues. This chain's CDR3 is CASSYGGVSYEQYF. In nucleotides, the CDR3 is TGTGCCAGCAGTTATGGTGGAGTCTCCTACGAGCAGTACTTC.

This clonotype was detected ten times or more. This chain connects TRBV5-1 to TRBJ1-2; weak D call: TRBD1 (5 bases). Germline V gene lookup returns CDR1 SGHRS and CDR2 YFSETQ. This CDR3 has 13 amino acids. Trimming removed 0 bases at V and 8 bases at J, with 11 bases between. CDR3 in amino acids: CASSLETVHGYTF. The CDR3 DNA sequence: TGCGCCAGCAGCTTGGAGACAGTTCACGGCTACACCTTC. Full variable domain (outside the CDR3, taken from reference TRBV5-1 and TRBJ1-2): KAGVTQTPRYLIKTRGQQVTLSCSPISGHRSVSWYQQTPGQGLQFLFEYFSETQRNKGNFPGRFSGRQFSNSRSEMNVSTLELGDSALYLCASSLETVHGYTFGSGTRLTVV.

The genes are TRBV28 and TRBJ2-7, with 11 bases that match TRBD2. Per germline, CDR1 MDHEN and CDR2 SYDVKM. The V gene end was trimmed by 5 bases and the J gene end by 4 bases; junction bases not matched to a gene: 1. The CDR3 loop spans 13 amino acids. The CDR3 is CASSVAGGYEQYF. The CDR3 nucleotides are TGTGCCAGCAGTGTAGCGGGAGGGTACGAGCAGTACTTC.

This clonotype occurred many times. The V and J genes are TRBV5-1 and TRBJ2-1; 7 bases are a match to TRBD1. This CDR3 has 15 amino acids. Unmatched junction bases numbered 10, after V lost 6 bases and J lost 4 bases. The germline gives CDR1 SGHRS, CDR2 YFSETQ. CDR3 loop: CASTTRTGQYNEQFF. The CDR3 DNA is TGCGCCAGCACCACACGTACGGGACAGTACAATGAGCAGTTCTTC.

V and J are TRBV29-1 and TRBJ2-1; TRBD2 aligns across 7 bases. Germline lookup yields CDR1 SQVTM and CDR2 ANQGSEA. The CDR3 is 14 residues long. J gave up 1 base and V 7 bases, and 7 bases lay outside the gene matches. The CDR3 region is CSAPGGWSYNEQFF. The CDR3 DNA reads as TGCAGCGCCCCGGGAGGTTGGTCCTACAATGAGCAGTTCTTC.

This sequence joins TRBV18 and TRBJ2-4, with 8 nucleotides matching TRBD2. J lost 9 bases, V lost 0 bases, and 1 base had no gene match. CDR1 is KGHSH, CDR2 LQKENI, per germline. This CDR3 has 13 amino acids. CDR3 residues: CASSPPTSVIQYF. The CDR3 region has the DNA TGTGCCAGCTCACCACCGACTAGCGTCATTCAGTACTTC. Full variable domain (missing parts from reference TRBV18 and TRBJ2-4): NAGVMQNPRHLVRRRGQEARLRCSPMKGHSHVYWYRQLPEEGLKFMVYLQKENIIDESGMPKERFSAEFPKEGPSILRIQQVVRGDSAAYFCASSPPTSVIQYFGAGTRLSVL.

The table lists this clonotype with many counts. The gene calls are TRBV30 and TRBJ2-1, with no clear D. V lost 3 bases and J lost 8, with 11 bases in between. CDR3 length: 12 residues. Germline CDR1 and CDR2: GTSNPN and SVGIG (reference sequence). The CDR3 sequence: CAWSLGFDEQFF. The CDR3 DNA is TGTGCCTGGAGCCTAGGTTTCGATGAGCAGTTCTTC. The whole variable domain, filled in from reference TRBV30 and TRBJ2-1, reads SQTIHQWPATLVQPVGSPLSLECTVEGTSNPNLYWYRQAAGRGLQLLFYSVGIGQISSEVPQNLSASRPQDRQFILSSKKLLLSDSGFYLCAWSLGFDEQFFGPGTRLTVL.

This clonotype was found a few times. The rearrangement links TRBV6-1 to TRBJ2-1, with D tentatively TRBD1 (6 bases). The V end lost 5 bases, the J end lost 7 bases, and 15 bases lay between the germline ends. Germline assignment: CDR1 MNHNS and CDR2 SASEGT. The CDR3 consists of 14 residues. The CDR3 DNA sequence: TGTGCCAGCAGTCCGAGGGACAATTGGAATGAGCAGTTCTTC. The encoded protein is CASSPRDNWNEQFF.

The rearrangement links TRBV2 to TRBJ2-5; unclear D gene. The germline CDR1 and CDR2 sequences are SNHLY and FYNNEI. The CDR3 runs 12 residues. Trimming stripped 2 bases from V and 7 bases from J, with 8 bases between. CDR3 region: CASSESPRTQYF. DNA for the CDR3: TGTGCCAGCAGTGAATCCCCCCGGACCCAGTACTTC.

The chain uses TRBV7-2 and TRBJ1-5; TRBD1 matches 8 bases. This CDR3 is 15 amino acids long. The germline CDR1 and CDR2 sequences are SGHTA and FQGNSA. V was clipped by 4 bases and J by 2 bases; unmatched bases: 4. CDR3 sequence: CASSSDRAGNQPQHF. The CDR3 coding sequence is TGTGCCAGCAGCTCGGACAGGGCGGGCAATCAGCCCCAGCATTTT.

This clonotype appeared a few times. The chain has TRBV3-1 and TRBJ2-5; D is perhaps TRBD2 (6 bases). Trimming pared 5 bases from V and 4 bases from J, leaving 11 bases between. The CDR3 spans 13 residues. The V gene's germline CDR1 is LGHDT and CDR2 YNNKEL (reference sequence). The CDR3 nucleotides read TGTGCCAGCAGCGGGGGACTCCGAGAGACCCAGTACTTC. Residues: CASSGGLRETQYF.

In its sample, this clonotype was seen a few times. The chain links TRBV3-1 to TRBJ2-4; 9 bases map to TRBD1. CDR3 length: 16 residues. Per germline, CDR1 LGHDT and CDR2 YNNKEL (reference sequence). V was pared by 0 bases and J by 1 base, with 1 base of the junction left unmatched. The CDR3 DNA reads TGTGCCAGCAGCCAAGAACAGGGGGCTGCCAAAAACATTCAGTACTTC. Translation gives CASSQEQGAAKNIQYF.

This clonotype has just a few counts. The CDR3 loop reads CSARTGGGSYEQYF. CDR3 nucleotide sequence: TGCAGCGCCCGGACAGGGGGCGGTTCCTACGAGCAGTACTTC. V is TRBV29-1 and J is TRBJ2-7; TRBD1 matches at 11 bases. Losses at the gene ends were 7 bases for V and 1 base for J; bases not matched to a gene: 6. Germline V lookup: CDR1 SQVTM, CDR2 ANQGSEA. This CDR3 has 14 amino acids.